The rows below give T cell receptor beta chains drawn from one sample of a study of PD-1 blockade in classical Hodgkin lymphoma. Measured with immunoSEQ multiplex PCR; TCRdb has only the in-frame clones, and not every one. The table records 40,000 to 50,000 clones, over 60% of them present only once. The starting material was peripheral blood mononuclear cells (PBMCs), obtained at baseline. The receptor set was obtained from a human donor with classical Hodgkin lymphoma. Both conserved end residues are part of each CDR3. Fields, in order: CDR3 length, V gene, J gene, D gene, clone size, CDR3 DNA, CDR3 protein. The D gene is left open where the match is weak. Some rows mark clone size as missing; the rest say once, few, many or name a class of expanded clone.

>16|TRBV28|TRBJ2-7|TRBD2|.
TGTGCCAGCAGTCCCTCCGGGACTAGCGTATCCTACGAGCAGTACTTC
CASSPSGTSVSYEQYF
>19|TRBV19|TRBJ2-3|.|.
TGTGCCAGTAATCTGGGTCGGGCGGGGCCTCCCCCACACGCAGATACGCAGTATTTT
CASNLGRAGPPPHADTQYF
>13|TRBV7-6|TRBJ2-7|.|once
TGTGCCAGCAGCTTAGGTGGACACTACGAGCAGTACTTC
CASSLGGHYEQYF
>17|TRBV27|TRBJ2-6|.|few
TGTGCCAGCAGTTTATCGAGGTCAGGGGCTGGGGCCAACGTCCTGACTTTC
CASSLSRSGAGANVLTF
>15|TRBV7-9|TRBJ1-4|.|.
TGTGCCAGCAGCCGAACGACAGCCGATAATGAAAAACTGTTTTTT
CASSRTTADNEKLFF
>15|TRBV9|TRBJ2-3|TRBD1|.
TGTGCCAGCAGCACCCGGACAGGGGGCGCGGATACGCAGTATTTT
CASSTRTGGADTQYF
>16|TRBV7-2|TRBJ2-3|TRBD2|.
TGTGCCAGCAGCAGCCAAAGCGGGACTGGCGGATATACGCAGTATTTT
CASSSQSGTGGYTQYF
>12|TRBV6-5|TRBJ2-7|.|.
TGTGCCAGCAGTCTCCCACCGGGAGTGCAGTACTTC
CASSLPPGVQYF
>15|TRBV7-2|TRBJ2-7|TRBD1|.
TGTGCCAGCAGCTTAGTTGGGACAGGGGAATACGAGCAGTACTTC
CASSLVGTGEYEQYF
>13|TRBV29-1|TRBJ2-5|.|.
TGCAGCGTTGAGGGCCAGGGTGGGGAGACCCAGTACTTC
CSVEGQGGETQYF
>14|TRBV13|TRBJ1-2|.|.
TGTGCCAGCAGCTTGGTTAGGGATTTCGGTGGCTACACCTTC
CASSLVRDFGGYTF
>12|TRBV27|TRBJ1-1|TRBD1|.
TGTGCCAGCAGTTTACAGGGGGCGGAAGCTTTCTTT
CASSLQGAEAFF
>13|TRBV7-2|TRBJ2-7|.|.
TGTGCCAGCAGCCCATTTGGGACCTACGAGCAGTACTTC
CASSPFGTYEQYF
>15|TRBV27|TRBJ2-5|TRBD1|.
TGTGCCAGCAGTTTAAGTACAGGGGGTAGGAAGACCCAGTACTTC
CASSLSTGGRKTQYF
>19|TRBV19|TRBJ2-6|TRBD1|.
TGTGCCAGTAGTGGACTGCCGGGACAGGGAAGCTCTGGGGCCAACGTCCTGACTTTC
CASSGLPGQGSSGANVLTF
>13|TRBV7-2|TRBJ1-1|.|.
TGTGCCAGCAGCTTAGGACACGGCACTGAAGCTTTCTTT
CASSLGHGTEAFF
>13|TRBV28|TRBJ2-2|.|.
TGTGCCAGCAGAAGTGTATGGACCGGGGAGCTGTTTTTT
CASRSVWTGELFF
>15|TRBV7-3|TRBJ2-3|TRBD1|.
TGTGCCAGCAGCTCAATAGGACAGGCCGGGGATACGCAGTATTTT
CASSSIGQAGDTQYF
>16|TRBV14|TRBJ1-2|TRBD1|.
TGTGCCAGCAGCCCAGGACAGGGCCCGGCAGGATATGGCTACACCTTC
CASSPGQGPAGYGYTF